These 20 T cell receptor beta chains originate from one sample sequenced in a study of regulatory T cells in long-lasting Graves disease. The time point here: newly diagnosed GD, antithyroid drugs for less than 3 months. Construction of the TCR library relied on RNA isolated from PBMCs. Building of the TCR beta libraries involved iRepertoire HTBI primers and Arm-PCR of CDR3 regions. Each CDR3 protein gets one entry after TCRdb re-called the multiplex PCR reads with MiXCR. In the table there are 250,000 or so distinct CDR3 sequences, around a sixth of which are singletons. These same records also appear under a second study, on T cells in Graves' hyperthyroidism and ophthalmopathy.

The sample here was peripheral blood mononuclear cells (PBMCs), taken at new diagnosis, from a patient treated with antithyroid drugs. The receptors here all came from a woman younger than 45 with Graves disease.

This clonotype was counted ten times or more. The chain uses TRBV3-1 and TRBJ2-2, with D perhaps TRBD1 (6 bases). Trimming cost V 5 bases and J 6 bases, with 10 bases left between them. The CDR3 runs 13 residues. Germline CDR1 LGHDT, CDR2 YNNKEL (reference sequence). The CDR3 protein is CASSSTGSGELFF. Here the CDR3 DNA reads TGTGCCAGCAGCTCCACAGGGTCCGGGGAGCTGTTTTTT.

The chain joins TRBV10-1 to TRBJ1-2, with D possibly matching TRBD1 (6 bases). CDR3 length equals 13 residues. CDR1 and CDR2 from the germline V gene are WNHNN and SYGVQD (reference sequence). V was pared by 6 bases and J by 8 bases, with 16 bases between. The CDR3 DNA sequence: TGCGCCAGCAGCCCACAAACAGGGCAAGGCTACACCTTC. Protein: CASSPQTGQGYTF.

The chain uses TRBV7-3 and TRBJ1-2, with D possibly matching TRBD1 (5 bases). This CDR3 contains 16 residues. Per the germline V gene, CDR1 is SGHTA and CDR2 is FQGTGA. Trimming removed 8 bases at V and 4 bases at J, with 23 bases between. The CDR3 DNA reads TGTGCCAGCGAACTATTGGACACCCCTGGGCTCTATGGCTACACCTTC. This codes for CASELLDTPGLYGYTF.

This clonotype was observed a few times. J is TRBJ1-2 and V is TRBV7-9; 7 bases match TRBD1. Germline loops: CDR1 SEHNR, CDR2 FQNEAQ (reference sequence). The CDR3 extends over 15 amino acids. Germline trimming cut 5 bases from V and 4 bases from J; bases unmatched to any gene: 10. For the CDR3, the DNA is TGTGCCAGCAGCCACAAGGGGGCGAGGATCTATGGCTACACCTTC. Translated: CASSHKGARIYGYTF.

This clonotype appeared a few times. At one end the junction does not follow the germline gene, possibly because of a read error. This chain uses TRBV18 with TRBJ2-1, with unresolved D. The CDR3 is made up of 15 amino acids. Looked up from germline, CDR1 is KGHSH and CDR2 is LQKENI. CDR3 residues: CGSAKISQTDNEQFF. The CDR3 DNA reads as TGTGGCAGCGCAAAAATCAGCCAGACCGACAATGAGCAGTTCTTC. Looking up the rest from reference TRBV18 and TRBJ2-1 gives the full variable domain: NAGVMQNPRHLVRRRGQEARLRCSPMKGHSHVYWYRQLPEEGLKFMVYLQKENIIDESGMPKERFSAEFPKEGPSILRIQQVVRGDSAAYFCGSAKISQTDNEQFFGPGTRLTVL.

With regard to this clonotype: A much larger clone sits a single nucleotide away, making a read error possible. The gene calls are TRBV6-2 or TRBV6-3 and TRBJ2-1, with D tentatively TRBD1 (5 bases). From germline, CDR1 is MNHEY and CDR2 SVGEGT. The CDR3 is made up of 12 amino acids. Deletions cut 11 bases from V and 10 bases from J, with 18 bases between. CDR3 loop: CAASQGSYEQFF. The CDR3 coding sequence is TGTGCCGCATCCCAGGGCTCCTACGAGCAGTTCTTC.

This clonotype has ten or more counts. The CDR3, as DNA: TGCAGTGCGAGGGGCTCTGGAAACACCATATATTTT. This sequence encodes CSARGSGNTIYF. The V and J genes are TRBV20-1 and TRBJ1-3; maybe TRBD1 (5 bases). This CDR3 has 12 amino acids. Germline V gene lookup returns CDR1 DFQATT and CDR2 SNEGSKA (reference sequence). V was pared by 6 bases and J by 0 bases, with 6 bases between.

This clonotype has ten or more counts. CDR3 protein: CASSLSMTNYGYTF. The CDR3 nucleotides read TGTGCCAGCAGTTTAAGTATGACTAACTATGGCTACACCTTC. The chain joins TRBV12-3 or TRBV12-4 to TRBJ1-2; D is unclear. V lost 2 bases and J 0 bases, leaving 7 bases between the germline ends. The CDR3 spans 14 residues.

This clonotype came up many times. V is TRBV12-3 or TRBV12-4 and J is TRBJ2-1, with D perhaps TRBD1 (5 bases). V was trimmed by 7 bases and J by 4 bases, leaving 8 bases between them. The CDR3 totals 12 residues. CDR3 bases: TGTGCCAGCACAGACAGTTACAATGAGCAGTTCTTC. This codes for CASTDSYNEQFF.

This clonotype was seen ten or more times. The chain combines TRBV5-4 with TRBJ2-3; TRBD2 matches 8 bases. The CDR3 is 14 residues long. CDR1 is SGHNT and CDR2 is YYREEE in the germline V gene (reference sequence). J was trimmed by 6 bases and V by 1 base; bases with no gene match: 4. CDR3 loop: CASSLIGGADTQYF. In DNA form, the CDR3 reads TGTGCCAGCAGCTTGATCGGGGGGGCCGATACGCAGTATTTT.

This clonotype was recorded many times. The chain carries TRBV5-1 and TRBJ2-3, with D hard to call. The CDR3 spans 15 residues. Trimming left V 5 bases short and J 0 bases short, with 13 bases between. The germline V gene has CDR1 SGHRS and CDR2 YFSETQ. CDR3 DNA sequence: TGCGCCAGCAGGACTCAGGTAGCTAGCACAGATACGCAGTATTTT. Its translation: CASRTQVASTDTQYF.

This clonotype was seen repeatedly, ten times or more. The CDR3 nucleotides are TGCAGTGCTAGAGGAGGGGACCTCCCAGGAGGCTACACCTTC. Its protein product is CSARGGDLPGGYTF. The rearrangement links TRBV20-1 to TRBJ1-2; D possibly corresponds to TRBD1 (5 bases). V was shortened by 1 base and J by 8 bases, with 17 bases between the two germline ends. The CDR3 totals 14 residues. Germline loops: CDR1 DFQATT, CDR2 SNEGSKA (reference sequence).

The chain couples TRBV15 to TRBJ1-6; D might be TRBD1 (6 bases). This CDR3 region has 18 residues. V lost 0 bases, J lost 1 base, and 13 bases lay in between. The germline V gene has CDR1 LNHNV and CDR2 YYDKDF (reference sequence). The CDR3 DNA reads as TGTGCCACCAGCAGAGAAAATGAAAGGGGGTCCTATAATTCACCCCTCCACTTT. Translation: CATSRENERGSYNSPLHF. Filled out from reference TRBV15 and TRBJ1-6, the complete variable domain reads DAMVIQNPRYQVTQFGKPVTLSCSQTLNHNVMYWYQQKSSQAPKLLFHYYDKDFNNEADTPDNFQSRRPNTSFCFLDIRSPGLGDTAMYLCATSRENERGSYNSPLHFGNGTRLTVT.

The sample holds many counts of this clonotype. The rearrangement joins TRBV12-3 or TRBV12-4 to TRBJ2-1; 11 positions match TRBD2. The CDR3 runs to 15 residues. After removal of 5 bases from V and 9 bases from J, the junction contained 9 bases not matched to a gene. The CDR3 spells CASSQLAGGSSEQFF. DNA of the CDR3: TGTGCCAGCAGTCAATTAGCGGGGGGGTCTAGTGAGCAGTTCTTC.

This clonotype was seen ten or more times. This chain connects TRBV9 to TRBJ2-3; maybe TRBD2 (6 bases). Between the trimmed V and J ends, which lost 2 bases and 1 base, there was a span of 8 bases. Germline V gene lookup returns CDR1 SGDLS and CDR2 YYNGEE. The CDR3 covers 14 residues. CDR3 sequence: CASSVDYGTDTQYF. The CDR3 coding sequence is TGTGCCAGCAGCGTGGACTACGGCACAGATACGCAGTATTTT.

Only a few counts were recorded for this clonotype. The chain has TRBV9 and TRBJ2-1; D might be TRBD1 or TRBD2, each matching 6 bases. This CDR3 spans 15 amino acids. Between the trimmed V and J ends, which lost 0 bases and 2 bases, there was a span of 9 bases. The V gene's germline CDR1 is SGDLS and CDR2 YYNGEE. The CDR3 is CASSVAGGPYNEQFF. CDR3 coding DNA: TGTGCCAGCAGCGTAGCCGGGGGCCCCTACAATGAGCAGTTCTTC.

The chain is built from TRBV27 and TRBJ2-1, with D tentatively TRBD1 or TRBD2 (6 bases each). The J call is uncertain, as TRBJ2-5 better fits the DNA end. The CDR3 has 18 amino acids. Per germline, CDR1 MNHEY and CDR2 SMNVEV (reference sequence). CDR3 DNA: TGTGCCAGCAGTAGGGAGTGGGGGGCCGAAGGGGCGCAAGAGACCCAGTACTTC. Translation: CASSREWGAEGAQETQYF.

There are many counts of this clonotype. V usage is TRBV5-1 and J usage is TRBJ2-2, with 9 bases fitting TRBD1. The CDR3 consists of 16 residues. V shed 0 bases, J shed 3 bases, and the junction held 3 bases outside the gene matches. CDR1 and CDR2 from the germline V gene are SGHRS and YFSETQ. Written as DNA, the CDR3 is TGCGCCAGCAGCTTGGGGGACAGGGCCCACACCGGGGAGCTGTTTTTT. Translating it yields CASSLGDRAHTGELFF.

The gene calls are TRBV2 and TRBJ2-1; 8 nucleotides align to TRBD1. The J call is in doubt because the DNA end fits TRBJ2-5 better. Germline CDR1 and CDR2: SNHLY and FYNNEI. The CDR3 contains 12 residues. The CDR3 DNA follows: TGTGCCAGCAGGAGGACAGGGGAGACCCAGTACTTC. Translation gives CASRRTGETQYF.

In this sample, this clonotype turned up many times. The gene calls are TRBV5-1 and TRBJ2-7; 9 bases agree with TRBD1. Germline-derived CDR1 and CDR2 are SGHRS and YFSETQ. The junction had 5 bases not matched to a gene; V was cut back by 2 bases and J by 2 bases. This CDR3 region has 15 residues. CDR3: CASSLTGTGTYEQYF. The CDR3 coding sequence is TGCGCCAGCAGCTTAACCGGGACAGGGACCTACGAGCAGTACTTC.